This TCR beta chain originates from a study of T-cell reconstitution after alpha-beta-depleted transplantation in children (dated by TCRdb to the mid-2010s). Regarding the research as a whole: T-cell immune reconstitution after TCRalphabeta/CD19-depleted allogeneic hematopoietic cell transplantation in children was quantitatively tracked in the study by means of TCR repertoire profiling.

To note about this clonotype: Which antigen it targets is not known. No clone much larger than this one lies a single base away; base qualities are absent.

V is reduced by 7 bases and J by 3 bases, leaving a spacing of 16 bases between them. From the cysteine up to the phenylalanine, the CDR3 has a length of 13 residues. Of the read, only the CDR3 DNA is kept; its 39 bases are in frame from base 1. From a lookup of the germline V gene, CDR1 and CDR2 are SQVTM and ANQGSEA. Receptor amplification or capture employed PCR. For sequencing, an Illumina HiSeq 2500 was employed. TCR library preparation used molecular barcoding, with unique molecular identifiers applied to normalize quantification of the TCRbeta repertoire. The public reads were run again by TCRdb, first through fastp at Q25 and then through MiXCR, and only productive beta chains were kept. CDR3 protein duplicates are merged, each entry listing the most common genes and DNA. Counted in this sample were a few hundred thousand distinct CDR3 sequences; 10% to 13% of them appeared once. In total, the top ten clones hold 2% to 2.5% of the sample.

The chain is encoded by TRBV29-1 joined to TRBJ2-7; a confident D gene designation cannot be given. The source was PBMCs from the stem cell graft donor, collected from the stem cell graft. This clonotype was obtained from a human donor who donated a stem cell graft to a child with acute lymphoblastic leukemia. The CDR3 region: CSAVVGSGYEQYF. The DNA is as follows: TGCAGCGCGGTTGTGGGGTCGGGCTACGAGCAGTACTTC.